This TCR beta chain was sequenced during a study of blood T cell repertoires in COVID-19. Looking at the study overall: The United States, Italy and Spain provided the acute and convalescent COVID-19 samples. The analysed material was cDNA or gDNA that came from T cells, B-cell-depleted T cells, or PBMCs.

Under the authors' procedure: The authors estimated nucleated cell counts from reference gene primer amplification. Assay used: immunoSEQ multiplex PCR; TCRdb lists only in-frame clones, some missing. The DNA gave D and trimming, while V, J and clone size come from that table. The table includes more than 15,000 clones, about 88% detected once. Trimming took 10 bases from V and 10 from J; bases not matched to a gene: 7. Germline assignment: CDR1 SEHNR and CDR2 FQNEAQ (reference sequence). The CDR3 is made up of 13 amino acids. This receptor was identified in a man in his fifties or sixties with acute or convalescent COVID-19. Sequenced sample: peripheral blood. V gene TRBV7-9 combines with J gene TRBJ2-1; 13 bases fit TRBD2. The chain's CDR3 is CATGTSGIREQFF. The CDR3 DNA reads TGTGCCACCGGGACTAGCGGGATCCGGGAGCAGTTCTTC. Filled out from reference TRBV7-9 and TRBJ2-1, the complete variable domain reads DTGVSQNPRHKITKRGQNVTFRCDPISEHNRLYWYRQTLGQGPEFLTYFQNEAQLEKSRLLSDRFSAERPKGSFSTLEIQRTEQGDSAMYLCATGTSGIREQFFGPGTRLTVL.